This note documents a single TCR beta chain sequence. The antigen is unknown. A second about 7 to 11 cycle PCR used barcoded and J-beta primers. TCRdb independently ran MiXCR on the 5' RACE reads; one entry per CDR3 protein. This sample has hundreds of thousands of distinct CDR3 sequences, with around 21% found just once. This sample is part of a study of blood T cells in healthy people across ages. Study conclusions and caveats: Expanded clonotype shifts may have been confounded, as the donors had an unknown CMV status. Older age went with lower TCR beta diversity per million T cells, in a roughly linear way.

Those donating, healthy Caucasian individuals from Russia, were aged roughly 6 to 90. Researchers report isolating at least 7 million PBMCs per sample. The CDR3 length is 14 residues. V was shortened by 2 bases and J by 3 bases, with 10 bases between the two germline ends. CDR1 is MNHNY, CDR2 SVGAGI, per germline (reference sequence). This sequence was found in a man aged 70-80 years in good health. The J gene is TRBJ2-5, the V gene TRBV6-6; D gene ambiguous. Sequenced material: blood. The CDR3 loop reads CASSYTDPEETQYF. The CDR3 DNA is TGTGCCAGCAGTTACACGGACCCTGAAGAGACCCAGTACTTC.